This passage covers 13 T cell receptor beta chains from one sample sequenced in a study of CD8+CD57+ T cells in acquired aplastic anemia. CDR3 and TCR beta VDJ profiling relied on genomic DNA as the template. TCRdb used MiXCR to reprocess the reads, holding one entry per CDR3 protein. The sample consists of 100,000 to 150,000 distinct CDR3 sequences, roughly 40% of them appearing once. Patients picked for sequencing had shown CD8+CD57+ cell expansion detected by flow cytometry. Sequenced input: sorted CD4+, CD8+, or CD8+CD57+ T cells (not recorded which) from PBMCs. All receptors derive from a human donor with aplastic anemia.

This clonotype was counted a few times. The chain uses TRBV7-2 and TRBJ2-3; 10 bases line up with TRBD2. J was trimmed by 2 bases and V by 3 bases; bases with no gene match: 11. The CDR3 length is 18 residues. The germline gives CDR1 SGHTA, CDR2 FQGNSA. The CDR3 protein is CASSFPWGSGGFTDTQYF. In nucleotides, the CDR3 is TGTGCCAGCAGCTTCCCCTGGGGTAGCGGGGGGTTCACAGATACGCAGTATTTT.

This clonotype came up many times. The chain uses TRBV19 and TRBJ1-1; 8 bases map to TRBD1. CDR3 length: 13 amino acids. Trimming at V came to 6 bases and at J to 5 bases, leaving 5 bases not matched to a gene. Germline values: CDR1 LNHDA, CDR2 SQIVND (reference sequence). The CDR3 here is CASRDRGRTEAFF. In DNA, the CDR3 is TGTGCCAGTAGAGACAGGGGTAGGACTGAAGCTTTCTTT.

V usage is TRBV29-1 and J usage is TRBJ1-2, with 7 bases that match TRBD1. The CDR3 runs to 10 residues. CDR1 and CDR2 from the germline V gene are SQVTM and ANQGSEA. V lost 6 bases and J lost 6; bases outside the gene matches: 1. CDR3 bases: TGCAGCGTCGGGACAGATGGCTACACCTTC. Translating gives CSVGTDGYTF.

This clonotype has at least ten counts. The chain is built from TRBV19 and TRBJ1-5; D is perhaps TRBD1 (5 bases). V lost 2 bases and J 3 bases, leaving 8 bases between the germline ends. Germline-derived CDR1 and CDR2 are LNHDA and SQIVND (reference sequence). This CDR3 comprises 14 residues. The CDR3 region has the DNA TGTGCCAGTAGTATAAGGGGCAACAATCAGCCCCAGCATTTT. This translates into CASSIRGNNQPQHF.

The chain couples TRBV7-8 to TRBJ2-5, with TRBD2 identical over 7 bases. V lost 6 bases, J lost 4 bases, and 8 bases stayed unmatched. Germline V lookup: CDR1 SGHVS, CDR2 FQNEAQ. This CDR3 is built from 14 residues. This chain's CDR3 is CASRTPGLRETQYF. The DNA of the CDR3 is TGTGCCAGCAGAACCCCGGGACTACGAGAGACCCAGTACTTC.

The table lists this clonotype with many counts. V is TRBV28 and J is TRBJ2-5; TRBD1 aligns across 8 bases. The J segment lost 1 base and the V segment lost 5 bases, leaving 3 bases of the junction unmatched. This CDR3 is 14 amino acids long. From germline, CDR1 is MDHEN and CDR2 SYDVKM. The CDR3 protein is CASSRDRPQETQYF. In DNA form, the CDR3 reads TGTGCCAGCAGTCGGGACAGGCCCCAAGAGACCCAGTACTTC. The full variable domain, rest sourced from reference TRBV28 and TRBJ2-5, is DVKVTQSSRYLVKRTGEKVFLECVQDMDHENMFWYRQDPGLGLRLIYFSYDVKMKEKGDIPEGYSVSREKKERFSLILESASTNQTSMYLCASSRDRPQETQYFGPGTRLLVL.

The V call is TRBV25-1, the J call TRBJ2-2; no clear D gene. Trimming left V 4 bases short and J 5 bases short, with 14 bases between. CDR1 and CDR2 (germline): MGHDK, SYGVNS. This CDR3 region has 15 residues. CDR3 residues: CASSVSAGTTGELFF. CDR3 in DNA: TGTGCCAGCAGTGTTTCCGCAGGAACGACCGGGGAGCTGTTTTTT.

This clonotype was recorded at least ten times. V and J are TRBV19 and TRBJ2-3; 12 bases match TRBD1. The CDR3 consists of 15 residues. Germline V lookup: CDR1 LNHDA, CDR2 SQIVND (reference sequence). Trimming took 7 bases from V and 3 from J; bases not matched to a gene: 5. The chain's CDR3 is CASTGTGGTTDTQYF. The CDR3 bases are TGTGCCAGTACCGGGACAGGGGGCACGACAGATACGCAGTATTTT.

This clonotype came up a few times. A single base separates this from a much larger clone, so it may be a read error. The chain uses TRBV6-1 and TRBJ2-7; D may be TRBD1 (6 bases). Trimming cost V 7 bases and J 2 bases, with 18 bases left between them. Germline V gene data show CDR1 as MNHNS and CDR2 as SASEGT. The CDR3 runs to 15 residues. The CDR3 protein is CASNTPGHKPYEQYF. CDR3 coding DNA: TGTGCCAGCAACACCCCGGGACACAAGCCCTACGAGCAGTACTTC.

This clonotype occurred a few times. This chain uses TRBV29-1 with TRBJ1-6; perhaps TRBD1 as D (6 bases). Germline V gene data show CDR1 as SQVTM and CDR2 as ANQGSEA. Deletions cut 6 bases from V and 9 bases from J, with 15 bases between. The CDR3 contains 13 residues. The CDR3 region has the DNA TGCAGCGTGACCCGGGACATCGGTTCACCCCTCCACTTT. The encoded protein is CSVTRDIGSPLHF.

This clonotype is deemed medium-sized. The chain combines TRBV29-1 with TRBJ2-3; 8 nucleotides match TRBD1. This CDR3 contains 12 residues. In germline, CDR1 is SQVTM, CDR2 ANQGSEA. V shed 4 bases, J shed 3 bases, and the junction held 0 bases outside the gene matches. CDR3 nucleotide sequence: TGCAGCGTTGGGGACAGGACAGATACGCAGTATTTT. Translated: CSVGDRTDTQYF.

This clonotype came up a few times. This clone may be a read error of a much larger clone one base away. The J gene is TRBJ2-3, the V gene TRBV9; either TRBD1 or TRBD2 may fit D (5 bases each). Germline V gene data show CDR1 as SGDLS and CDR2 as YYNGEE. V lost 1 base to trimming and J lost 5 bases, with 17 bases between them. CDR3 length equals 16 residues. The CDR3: CASSVFPGSLGDTQYF. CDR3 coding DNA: TGTGCCAGCAGCGTATTTCCAGGGAGCTTAGGAGATACGCAGTATTTT. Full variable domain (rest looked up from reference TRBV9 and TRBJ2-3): DSGVTQTPKHLITATGQRVTLRCSPRSGDLSVYWYQQSLDQGLQFLIQYYNGEERAKGNILERFSAQQFPDLHSELNLSSLELGDSALYFCASSVFPGSLGDTQYFGPGTRLTVL.

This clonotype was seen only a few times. The CDR3 loop reads CASSPRGTSGGYEQYF. The DNA of the CDR3 is TGTGCCAGCAGCCCTCGGGGGACTAGCGGGGGTTACGAGCAGTACTTC. This chain joins TRBV3-1 and TRBJ2-7, with 14 bases fitting TRBD2. This CDR3 is built from 16 residues. The trim removed 4 bases at V and 4 bases at J, leaving 6 bases unmatched. Looked up from germline, CDR1 is LGHDT and CDR2 is YNNKEL (reference sequence).